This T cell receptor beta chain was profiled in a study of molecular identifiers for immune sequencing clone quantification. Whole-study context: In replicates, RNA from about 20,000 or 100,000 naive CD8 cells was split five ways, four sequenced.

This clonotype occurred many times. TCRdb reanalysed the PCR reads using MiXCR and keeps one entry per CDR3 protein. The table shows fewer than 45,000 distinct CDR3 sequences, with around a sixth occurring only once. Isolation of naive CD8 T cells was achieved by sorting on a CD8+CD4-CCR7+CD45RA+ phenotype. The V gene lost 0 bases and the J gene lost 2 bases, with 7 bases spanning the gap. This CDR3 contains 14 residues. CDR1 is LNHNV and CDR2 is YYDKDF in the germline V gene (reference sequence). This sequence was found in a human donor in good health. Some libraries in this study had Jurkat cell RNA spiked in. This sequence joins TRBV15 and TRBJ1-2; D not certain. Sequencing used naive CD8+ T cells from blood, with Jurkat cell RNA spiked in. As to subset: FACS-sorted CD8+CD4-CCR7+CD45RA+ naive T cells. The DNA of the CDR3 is TGTGCCACCAGCAGAGACCCGGGAAACTATGGCTACACCTTC. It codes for CATSRDPGNYGYTF.